What follows are 25 T cell receptor beta chains derived from one specimen sequenced in a study of shared clonotypes between healthy human individuals. The repertoire was sequenced with immunoSEQ multiplex PCR; TCRdb's copy has only in-frame clones and lacks some. The top ten hold about 1.7% of the sample, which has roughly 640,000 clones, around 67% seen once. Material for sequencing was memory CD4+ T cells sorted from blood. As for subset: CD45RA-negative fraction. Receptors originate from a woman aged 25-40 years in good health.

CDR3 sequence: CASSPGGWYEQYF. The CDR3 DNA reads TGTGCCAGTAGTCCAGGGGGGTGGTACGAGCAGTACTTC. V usage is TRBV19 and J usage is TRBJ2-7, with D perhaps TRBD1 (7 bases). Per germline, CDR1 LNHDA and CDR2 SQIVND (reference sequence). V was trimmed by 5 bases and J by 4 bases, leaving 12 bases between them. This CDR3 is 13 amino acids long.

V and J are TRBV30 and TRBJ1-2; D ambiguous. This CDR3 region has 13 residues. Trimming pared 5 bases from V and 0 bases from J, leaving 10 bases between. Germline-derived CDR1 and CDR2 are GTSNPN and SVGIG (reference sequence). The CDR3 spells CAWFDRSNYGYTF. The CDR3 DNA reads TGTGCCTGGTTCGACCGCTCTAACTATGGCTACACCTTC.

The V call is TRBV21-1, the J call TRBJ1-1. TRBV21-1 is designated a pseudogene. The CDR3 runs to 15 residues. CDR3 DNA sequence: TGTGCCAGCTTTTGTGGGGGGCCGGGGGGCACTGAAGCTTTCTTT. It is translated as CASFCGGPGGTEAFF.

The CDR3: CASSKPTGPYEQYF. As DNA, the CDR3 is TGTGCCAGCAGTAAACCTACCGGACCCTACGAGCAGTACTTC. J is TRBJ2-7 and V is TRBV28; unclear D gene. Trimming shortened V by 5 bases and J by 2 bases, and 13 bases separated the two germline ends. The CDR3 spans 14 residues. Germline lookup yields CDR1 MDHEN and CDR2 SYDVKM.

This sequence joins TRBV11-2 and TRBJ2-1; TRBD1 matches 8 bases. The CDR3 has 17 amino acids. V lost 4 bases, J lost 5 bases, and 13 bases stayed unmatched. Germline loops: CDR1 SGHAT, CDR2 FQNNGV. CDR3 residues: CASSSRRGTGGHNEQFF. In nucleotides, the CDR3 is TGTGCCAGCAGCTCGCGTCGAGGGACAGGTGGGCACAATGAGCAGTTCTTC.

The chain uses TRBV6-1 and TRBJ1-5, with D unclear. The CDR3 is made up of 16 amino acids. Germline CDR1 reads MNHNS; CDR2 reads SASEGT. Between the trimmed V and J ends, which lost 1 base and 9 bases, there was a span of 19 bases. In DNA, the CDR3 is TGTGCCAGCAGTGAAGAGGCATCTGTACTTTCAAGGCCCCAGCATTTT. Amino acid sequence: CASSEEASVLSRPQHF.

This clone was seen only a few times. V and J are TRBV28 and TRBJ1-4; D unresolved. This CDR3 comprises 12 residues. V was pared by 5 bases and J by 3 bases, with 4 bases between. Germline CDR1 is MDHEN and CDR2 is SYDVKM. The CDR3 DNA follows: TGTGCCAGCAGTATTGCTAATGAAAAACTGTTTTTT. Translation: CASSIANEKLFF.

The chain couples TRBV5-6 to TRBJ2-7, with no clear D. This CDR3 is built from 12 residues. Germline V gene data show CDR1 as SGHDT and CDR2 as YYEEEE. Trimming stripped 1 base from V and 12 bases from J, with 14 bases between. This chain's CDR3 is CASSLQNTKPYF. The CDR3 DNA reads TGTGCCAGCAGCTTGCAAAATACGAAACCGTACTTC.

This clone was recorded a few times. The chain couples TRBV5-1 to TRBJ2-7, with a weak D call TRBD2 (5 bases). There are 14 residues in the CDR3. Germline lookup yields CDR1 SGHRS and CDR2 YFSETQ. V gave up 0 bases and J gave up 2 bases, with 9 bases separating them. The CDR3 DNA sequence: TGCGCCAGCAGCTTGGACGCCGGGGCCTACGAGCAGTACTTC. Translation: CASSLDAGAYEQYF. Together with reference TRBV5-1 and TRBJ2-7, the CDR3 gives the full variable domain: KAGVTQTPRYLIKTRGQQVTLSCSPISGHRSVSWYQQTPGQGLQFLFEYFSETQRNKGNFPGRFSGRQFSNSRSEMNVSTLELGDSALYLCASSLDAGAYEQYFGPGTRLTVT.

The chain is built from TRBV5-8 and TRBJ2-7; maybe TRBD1 (5 bases). V was cut by 1 base and J by 0 bases, with 17 bases left in between. The CDR3 has 17 amino acids. Germline loops: CDR1 SGHTS, CDR2 YDEGEE. CDR3 bases: TGTGCCAGCAGCTTGTTATTGGACACCTACTCCTCCTACGAGCAGTACTTC. Its protein product is CASSLLLDTYSSYEQYF.

This clone has only a few counts. The chain combines TRBV19 with TRBJ1-2, with D tentatively TRBD1 (6 bases). Trimming left V 3 bases short and J 4 bases short, with 18 bases between. CDR3 length equals 16 residues. CDR1 LNHDA and CDR2 SQIVND come from the germline V gene (reference sequence). For the CDR3, the DNA is TGTGCCAGTAGTATTCAGCCAACCAGGGGTACCTATGGCTACACCTTC. It codes for CASSIQPTRGTYGYTF. Complete variable domain (other parts from reference TRBV19 and TRBJ1-2): DGGITQSPKYLFRKEGQNVTLSCEQNLNHDAMYWYRQDPGQGLRLIYYSQIVNDFQKGDIAEGYSVSREKKESFPLTVTSAQKNPTAFYLCASSIQPTRGTYGYTFGSGTRLTVV.

This clone was recorded only once. A read error is likely here: a far larger clone is one base away. The CDR3 here is CASSPTSSTDTQYF. In DNA form, the CDR3 reads TGTGCCAGCAGCCCGACATCTAGCACAGATACGCAGTATTTT. The V and J genes are TRBV7-7 and TRBJ2-3; D is unclear. Germline CDR1 reads SSHAT; CDR2 reads FNYEAQ (reference sequence). The CDR3 spans 14 residues. V lost 5 bases to trimming and J lost 0 bases, with 9 bases between them.

The chain couples TRBV18 to TRBJ2-7, with D tentatively TRBD1 (5 bases). CDR1 and CDR2 from the germline V gene are KGHSH and LQKENI. The CDR3 extends over 16 amino acids. V lost 3 bases and J 4 bases, leaving 19 bases between the germline ends. The CDR3 DNA reads TGTGCCAGCTCACCTAGTGTTTTGTACAGGAGTTACGAGCAGTACTTC. As protein: CASSPSVLYRSYEQYF.

This clone was seen a handful of times. Other DNA sequences from this sample encode an identical CDR3 as well. This chain joins TRBV6-1 and TRBJ2-5; no definite D call. There are 11 residues in the CDR3. Trimming removed 5 bases at V and 2 bases at J, with 3 bases between. Germline V gene lookup returns CDR1 MNHNS and CDR2 SASEGT. The CDR3 spells CASSLQETQYF. The DNA of the CDR3 is TGTGCCAGCAGTTTACAAGAGACCCAGTACTTC.

This clone appeared once. The V and J genes are TRBV19 and TRBJ2-7; D gene ambiguous. Between the trimmed V and J ends, which lost 3 bases and 2 bases, there was a span of 8 bases. This CDR3 has 13 amino acids. CDR1 is LNHDA and CDR2 is SQIVND in the germline V gene (reference sequence). The CDR3 spells CASSIRLTYEQYF. The CDR3 DNA sequence: TGTGCCAGTAGTATCAGGTTAACCTACGAGCAGTACTTC.

V usage is TRBV6-6 and J usage is TRBJ2-2; a possible D gene is TRBD2 (6 bases). V dropped 0 bases and J dropped 5 bases, with 10 bases sitting between them. CDR1 is MNHNY and CDR2 is SVGAGI in the germline V gene (reference sequence). The CDR3 covers 15 residues. CDR3 residues: CASSYSSSETGELFF. As DNA, the CDR3 is TGTGCCAGCAGTTACTCGTCTAGCGAGACCGGGGAGCTGTTTTTT.

The rearrangement uses TRBV10-3 and TRBJ1-2; D is possibly TRBD1 (5 bases). V lost 2 bases to trimming and J lost 7 bases, with 14 bases between them. The CDR3 runs 14 residues. Looked up from germline, CDR1 is ENHRY and CDR2 is SYGVKD. The CDR3 nucleotides are TGTGCCATCAGTGAGGGCAGGGTTCGCTCTGGCTACACCTTC. It encodes CAISEGRVRSGYTF.

This clone was detected many times. J is TRBJ1-5 and V is TRBV25-1; 7 bases fit TRBD1. With 3 bases clipped from V and 5 bases from J, the junction kept 7 bases outside the gene matches. Germline values: CDR1 MGHDK, CDR2 SYGVNS. The CDR3 runs to 15 residues. The CDR3 DNA is TGTGCCAGCAGTGAGGGAGACAGGGAATATCAGCCCCAGCATTTT. Encoded protein: CASSEGDREYQPQHF.

The V call is TRBV10-2, the J call TRBJ2-6; no reliable D call. Germline assignment: CDR1 WSHSY and CDR2 SAAADI. V shed 4 bases and J shed 2 bases, with 9 bases lying between them. The CDR3 loop spans 15 amino acids. As DNA, the CDR3 is TGCGCCAGCAGTGTTGGGCTAGCTGGGGCCAACGTCCTGACTTTC. This codes for CASSVGLAGANVLTF.

Concerning this clone: At the DNA level, this CDR3 is encoded by other sequences in the same sample as well. The V call is TRBV27, the J call TRBJ2-7, with 7 bases matching TRBD1. This CDR3 region has 14 residues. With 2 bases clipped from V and 2 bases from J, the junction kept 3 bases outside the gene matches. CDR1 MNHEY and CDR2 SMNVEV come from the germline V gene (reference sequence). CDR3: CASSLDGTAYEQYF. In DNA form, the CDR3 reads TGTGCCAGCAGTTTAGACGGGACAGCCTACGAGCAGTACTTC.

This chain uses TRBV7-9 with TRBJ2-5; TRBD2 matches 10 bases. The CDR3 runs to 15 residues. Unmatched junction bases numbered 8, after V lost 5 bases and J lost 5 bases. CDR1 and CDR2 from the germline V gene are SEHNR and FQNEAQ (reference sequence). CDR3 region: CASSEVLAGTETQYF. DNA of the CDR3: TGTGCCAGCAGCGAAGTACTAGCGGGAACTGAGACCCAGTACTTC.

CDR3 DNA: TGCGCCAGCAGCCTCCCTCCCCAGGGTCTGAACACTGAAGCTTTCTTT. Amino acid sequence: CASSLPPQGLNTEAFF. The J gene is TRBJ1-1, the V gene TRBV4-1, with a weak D call TRBD1 (5 bases). From germline, CDR1 is MGHRA and CDR2 YSYEKL. The CDR3 is made up of 16 amino acids. V lost 4 bases and J lost 0, with 15 bases in between.

This clone has only one observation. This CDR3 is also generated by other DNA sequences in the sample. The rearrangement uses TRBV4-2 and TRBJ2-1, with 7 bases matching TRBD2. Germline V lookup: CDR1 LGHNA, CDR2 YNFKEQ. J gave up 5 bases and V 1 base, and 5 bases lay outside the gene matches. The CDR3 extends over 15 amino acids. CDR3: CASSQGLAENNEQFF. The CDR3 nucleotides read TGTGCCAGCAGCCAAGGGCTAGCGGAAAACAATGAGCAGTTCTTC.

This clone came up many times. The chain couples TRBV15 to TRBJ1-1; D is ambiguous. Germline CDR1 reads LNHNV; CDR2 reads YYDKDF (reference sequence). V dropped 5 bases and J dropped 12 bases, with 25 bases sitting between them. The CDR3 extends over 15 amino acids. As DNA, the CDR3 is TGTGCCACCAGCCAAGAACTCAAGGTTGGTACGTGGCCTTTCTTT. Translated, it gives CATSQELKVGTWPFF.

J is TRBJ1-4 and V is TRBV28, with 7 bases matching TRBD1. CDR1 is MDHEN, CDR2 SYDVKM, per germline. The CDR3 is made up of 13 amino acids. V dropped 5 bases and J dropped 8; count of bases not matched to a gene: 5. The CDR3 sequence: CASSKQGWEKLFF. Here the CDR3 DNA reads TGTGCCAGCAGTAAACAGGGGTGGGAAAAACTGTTTTTT.